Described below is a single T cell receptor beta chain sequence and its context. Its antigen is not known. Amplification of TCR beta CDR3 regions was performed using RNA transcripts as template. HTBI primers were the set used in a first-round RT-PCR of the TCR CDR3. MiXCR was run by TCRdb on the multiplex PCR reads, yielding one entry per CDR3 protein. The sample contains some 550,000 distinct CDR3 sequences, about 20% of which appear only once. The sample is drawn from a study of T cells in Graves' hyperthyroidism and ophthalmopathy. Study-level results: Among clonotypes expanded in thyroid above 0.001, most were also found in blood.

The material sequenced was blood. This TCR derives from a man aged 18 to 30 with Graves' hyperthyroidism.

The DNA for the CDR3 is TGTGCCACCAGCGACAGGGGCGGCCGGGACGAGCAGTACTTC. It specifies CATSDRGGRDEQYF. V and J are TRBV15 and TRBJ2-7; the match to TRBD1 covers 8 bases. CDR3 length equals 14 residues. V dropped 5 bases and J dropped 5; count of bases not matched to a gene: 8. Per germline, CDR1 LNHNV and CDR2 YYDKDF (reference sequence).